This TCR beta chain was sequenced during a study of identical twins. Germline V CDR1 and CDR2: DFQATT, SNEGSKA (reference sequence). This CDR3 spans 12 amino acids. The V end was cut by 3 bases, the J end by 6 bases, with 9 bases between. This clonotype has at least ten counts. TCRdb called the 5' RACE reads again in MiXCR, with one record for every CDR3 protein. The data contain about 150,000 distinct CDR3 sequences, around 3.5% of them singletons. The source material was memory T cells sorted from blood. V and J are TRBV20-1 and TRBJ2-1; D possibly corresponds to TRBD2 (6 bases). This sequence originates from a man aged 18 to 30 in good health. CDR3 in DNA: TGCAGTGCTAGGGAGGGCTTCAATGAGCAGTTCTTC. Its protein product is CSAREGFNEQFF.